The 18 T cell receptor beta chains in this list originate from one sample, sequenced in a study of blood T cell repertoires in COVID-19. Profiling relied on immunoSEQ multiplex PCR, and the TCRdb table lists in-frame clones only, not all of them. The table records 15,000 or so clones, approximately 85% of them present only once. Sequences were obtained from peripheral blood. These receptors were obtained from a human donor in a cohort sampled during active COVID-19.

V is TRBV28 and J is TRBJ2-3; perhaps TRBD1 as D (5 bases). The CDR3 is 16 amino acids. V was shortened by 0 bases and J by 2 bases, with 12 bases between the two germline ends. The V gene's germline CDR1 is MDHEN and CDR2 SYDVKM. The CDR3 DNA sequence: TGTGCCAGCAGTTTATGGGGGCGGACCAACACAGATACGCAGTATTTT. It encodes CASSLWGRTNTDTQYF.

The rearrangement joins TRBV5-1 to TRBJ2-7; possibly TRBD1 for D (6 bases). Germline CDR1 and CDR2: SGHRS and YFSETQ. The CDR3 contains 14 residues. The V end was cut by 5 bases, the J end by 2 bases, with 14 bases between. CDR3 protein: CASSPYRAPYEQYF. In nucleotides, the CDR3 is TGCGCCAGCAGTCCTTACAGGGCCCCCTACGAGCAGTACTTC.

This clone has only one observation. The chain employs TRBV5-4 and TRBJ1-2; D perhaps matches TRBD1 (5 bases). This CDR3 is 12 amino acids long. CDR1 and CDR2 (germline): SGHNT, YYREEE (reference sequence). The V end was cut by 4 bases, the J end by 7 bases, with 11 bases between. The DNA of the CDR3 is TGTGCCAGCAGCCTGTACCAGGGTGGCTACACCTTC. Its translation: CASSLYQGGYTF.

The chain couples TRBV4-2 to TRBJ1-4; 7 bases align to TRBD1. The CDR3 sequence is 17 residues long. Germline V gives CDR1 LGHNA, CDR2 YNFKEQ. The V segment lost 3 bases and the J segment 5 bases; nucleotides outside the gene matches: 12. In DNA form, the CDR3 reads TGTGCCAGCAGCCATACGGGACAGTTACGGGAAAATGAAAAACTGTTTTTT. This sequence encodes CASSHTGQLRENEKLFF.

The chain joins TRBV6-5 to TRBJ2-3; TRBD2 aligns across 11 bases. Germline values: CDR1 MNHEY, CDR2 SVGAGI. The V and J ends lost 6 bases and 4 bases, in that order; junction bases with no gene match: 6. The CDR3 sequence is 15 residues long. The CDR3 protein is CASRIAGGLADTQYF. The CDR3 nucleotides read TGTGCCAGCAGGATAGCGGGAGGGCTTGCAGATACGCAGTATTTT.

This chain links TRBV6-6 with TRBJ1-5; D is uncertain. Trimming shortened V by 8 bases and J by 7 bases, and 12 bases separated the two germline ends. The germline V gene has CDR1 MNHNY and CDR2 SVGAGI (reference sequence). CDR3 length: 12 residues. This CDR3 is CASADEGQPQHF. In nucleotides, the CDR3 is TGTGCCAGCGCCGACGAGGGCCAGCCCCAGCATTTT.

The chain is built from TRBV5-1 and TRBJ2-3, with 8 bases identical to TRBD2. This CDR3 is built from 17 residues. The V segment lost 0 bases and the J segment 2 bases; nucleotides outside the gene matches: 8. The germline V gene has CDR1 SGHRS and CDR2 YFSETQ. CDR3 amino acids: CASSLEPAGGVTDTQYF. The CDR3 DNA sequence: TGCGCCAGCAGCTTGGAGCCCGCGGGGGGCGTCACAGATACGCAGTATTTT. Combining the CDR3 with reference TRBV5-1 and TRBJ2-3 gives the whole variable domain KAGVTQTPRYLIKTRGQQVTLSCSPISGHRSVSWYQQTPGQGLQFLFEYFSETQRNKGNFPGRFSGRQFSNSRSEMNVSTLELGDSALYLCASSLEPAGGVTDTQYFGPGTRLTVL.

The rearrangement links TRBV24-1 to TRBJ2-2, with 8 bases that match TRBD1. This CDR3 has 14 residues. CDR1 and CDR2 (germline): KGHDR, SFDVKD. J gave up 7 bases and V 5 bases, and 5 bases lay outside the gene matches. CDR3 protein: CATSAQGAFGELFF. The CDR3 bases are TGTGCCACCAGTGCTCAGGGGGCGTTCGGGGAGCTGTTTTTT.

A single count supports this clone. A read error is likely here: a far larger clone is one base away. V usage is TRBV5-6 and J usage is TRBJ2-7, with 7 nucleotides matching TRBD1. The V segment lost 5 bases and the J segment 2 bases; nucleotides outside the gene matches: 1. Germline CDR1 is SGHDT and CDR2 is YYEEEE. The CDR3 loop spans 12 amino acids. For the CDR3, the DNA is TGTGCCAGCAGTGGACAGGCCTACGAGCAGTACTTC. It yields the protein CASSGQAYEQYF.

The V and J genes are TRBV6-5 and TRBJ1-2, with TRBD1 identical over 7 bases. Germline V gives CDR1 MNHEY, CDR2 SVGAGI. The CDR3 contains 14 residues. V shed 9 bases and J 7 bases; nucleotides not matched to a gene: 14. CDR3 region: CASSRSEGARGYTF. The CDR3 coding sequence is TGTGCCAGTAGCCGTTCCGAGGGGGCGCGTGGCTACACCTTC.

This chain links TRBV7-3 with TRBJ2-2; D possibly corresponds to TRBD1 (5 bases). CDR1 SGHTA and CDR2 FQGTGA come from the germline V gene. The ends were cut back, 5 bases at V and 6 bases at J, with 16 bases in the middle. The CDR3 extends over 15 amino acids. CDR3 sequence: CASSPLGAGPGELFF. For the CDR3, the DNA is TGTGCCAGCAGCCCCCTAGGGGCCGGCCCCGGGGAGCTGTTTTTT.

The rearrangement joins TRBV5-6 to TRBJ1-2; 7 bases align to TRBD1. Per germline, CDR1 SGHDT and CDR2 YYEEEE. The V gene end was trimmed by 4 bases and the J gene end by 8 bases; junction bases not matched to a gene: 5. The CDR3 loop spans 12 amino acids. The CDR3 DNA is TGTGCCAGCAGCACTGGACAGGCCGGCTACACCTTC. It specifies CASSTGQAGYTF.

This chain joins TRBV10-1 and TRBJ2-3; 10 bases fit TRBD2. V lost 6 bases and J lost 1; bases outside the gene matches: 4. Looked up from germline, CDR1 is WNHNN and CDR2 is SYGVQD (reference sequence). The CDR3 spans 15 residues. The DNA of the CDR3 is TGCGCCAGCAGCGACACTAGCGGGGGCACAGATACGCAGTATTTT. Its protein product is CASSDTSGGTDTQYF.

This rearrangement joins TRBV14 to TRBJ2-1, with 8 bases fitting TRBD2. The CDR3 sequence is 15 residues long. Germline CDR1 reads SGHDN; CDR2 reads FVKESK. V lost 4 bases and J lost 4; bases outside the gene matches: 6. The CDR3 region is CASSLPGLGYNEQFF. As DNA, the CDR3 is TGTGCCAGCAGCCTACCGGGACTAGGTTACAATGAGCAGTTCTTC.

The chain carries TRBV6-4 and TRBJ2-3; 11 bases map to TRBD1. The J segment lost 6 bases and the V segment lost 3 bases, leaving 2 bases of the junction unmatched. CDR3 length: 14 amino acids. Germline CDR1 and CDR2: MRHNA and SNTAGT. The CDR3 spells CASSEGQGGDTQYF. The CDR3 bases are TGTGCCAGCAGTGAGGGACAGGGGGGTGATACGCAGTATTTT.

The CDR3 sequence: CATSRKRQGGVEKLFF. CDR3 in DNA: TGTGCCACCAGCAGAAAGAGACAAGGAGGAGTTGAAAAACTGTTTTTT. The genes are TRBV15 and TRBJ1-4; D call uncertain. The ends were cut back, 2 bases at V and 7 bases at J, with 17 bases in the middle. This CDR3 comprises 16 residues. Germline CDR1 LNHNV, CDR2 YYDKDF (reference sequence).

This chain uses TRBV5-1 with TRBJ2-3, with 9 bases lining up with TRBD2. This CDR3 comprises 15 residues. Per the germline V gene, CDR1 is SGHRS and CDR2 is YFSETQ. After removal of 3 bases from V and 1 base from J, the junction contained 3 bases not matched to a gene. The CDR3 DNA is TGCGCCAGCAGCTGGCGCGGGGGGGGCACAGATACGCAGTATTTT. Protein: CASSWRGGGTDTQYF.

The chain uses TRBV30 and TRBJ2-7; weak D call: TRBD2 (6 bases). V lost 4 bases and J 2 bases, leaving 12 bases between the germline ends. The germline V gene has CDR1 GTSNPN and CDR2 SVGIG (reference sequence). This CDR3 has 13 amino acids. The CDR3 nucleotides read TGTGCCTGGAAGGCGGGGTCCGCCTACGAGCAGTACTTC. Its protein is CAWKAGSAYEQYF.